The present T cell receptor (beta chain) was sequenced within a study of tumor-infiltrating lymphocytes in primary liver carcinoma (dated by TCRdb to the late 2010s). The study in broad terms: Of the five patients, three men and two women aged 30 to 69 years, four had hepatocellular carcinoma and one had combined HCC and intrahepatic cholangiocarcinoma. For each liver tumor, the study sampled five regions along with adjacent normal tissue and blood, and applied TCRbeta repertoire sequencing, expression microarrays and whole-exome sequencing. TCRbeta repertoire sequencing covered 35 specimens from 5 patients: around 25 tumor regions, 5 adjacent noncancerous liver tissues and 5 peripheral blood samples. The 25 tumor region samples were profiled with Agilent mRNA microarrays so that TCRbeta repertoire diversity could be related to the local molecular phenotype. Each sample produced about 3.5 to 8 million productive TCRbeta reads, and read depth showed no significant difference between tissue types. Reproducibility between technical replicate repertoires was high, with correlation coefficients above 0.95 and mean shared-clone rates about 0.91. Tumors of the five patients were stage T1-T3 N0M0 with maximum diameters of about 4.2 to 10 cm. Results the study describes overall, beyond this receptor: Consistent with antigen-driven expansion, pairs of tumor regions showed higher repertoire overlap (mean roughly 36%) than either tumor-adjacent pairs (roughly 17%) or tumor-blood pairs (approximately 15%). The study included only five patients, and the authors note findings should be validated in a larger study. The top 250 clones accounted for a significantly greater share of the repertoire in tumors than in blood (p = 0.039). Bulk unsorted samples precluded comparing CD4+ and CD8+ T cell repertoires. Just about 7-25% of top clones turned up in all five regions of a tumor, which suggests spatial heterogeneity among tumor-infiltrating T cells. Because sequencing covered only the TCR beta chain and unpaired alpha chains were not captured, true repertoire diversity is likely underestimated.

Reading the germline V gene (reference sequence) gives CDR1 MNHNY and CDR2 SVGAGI. The CDR3 totals 14 residues, both ends included. TCRbeta-specific cDNA was reverse-transcribed from approximately 500 ng total RNA using a constant-region primer and ProtoScript II reverse transcriptase. Construction of the TCRbeta libraries relied on three nested rounds of multiplex PCR, following a slightly modified ARM-PCR procedure. The first two PCR rounds used multiplex TRBV1-TRBV30 forward primers with a Cbeta reverse primer, each for 10 cycles. Sample barcodes and Illumina adapters were attached in a final 25-cycle PCR using Deep VentR polymerase. Amplicons of 200-500 bp were gel-purified with a QIAquick gel extraction kit before sequencing. The TCRbeta amplicons were sequenced with 250-bp paired-end reads on an Illumina HiSeq 2500. In the paper's pipeline: Trimmomatic v0.33 was used to quality-trim the reads, and FLASH v1.2.11 was used to merge paired reads so that full CDR3 sequences could be recovered. MiGEC v1.2.1b assigned V, D and J germline segments to the rearranged TCRbeta sequences. Clonotype statistics and Shannon-Wiener diversity indices were computed with VDJtools v1.0.0. Except for diversity analysis, only each sample's 250 most abundant clonotypes were used in subsequent analyses to reduce sampling bias. TCRdb reprocessing: public reads trimmed at Q25 with fastp, clones called with MiXCR, in-frame beta chains kept. Rows are combined by CDR3 protein, so each entry shows the most common genes and DNA. The V and J calls and clone size come from TCRdb's table, not from the authors' own analysis. The sample contains tens of thousands of distinct CDR3 sequences, roughly 72% of them found a single time. In total, the top ten clones hold 15% to 20% of the sample.

To note about this clonotype: Its binding antigen is unknown. The conserved phenylalanine or tryptophan normally closing the CDR3 is absent here, so this likely arose from a read error. The DNA is omitted, as the CDR3 cannot be located on it reliably, and the CDR3 follows TCRdb's listing.

Total RNA and DNA were co-extracted without cell sorting from 20-30 mg of bulk tissue using the AllPrep DNA/RNA mini kit. Between late 2015 and March 2016, five patients in China with histopathologically diagnosed primary liver carcinoma had their tumors surgically resected. At the time of sampling, the patients were treatment-naive and had chronic HBV infection. Each tumor was sampled at five spatially separated regions: the superior, inferior, left-lateral and right-lateral poles and the tumor centre. According to histology, viable tumor cells made up more than 75% of every tumor sample. Fresh tumor and adjacent tissue pieces were bisected; one half was stored in RNAlater at -80°C, the other sent for histology.

The sample taken for sequencing was liver tumor tissue from sampling region 1. The cell subset or site label corresponds to: tumor region T1, superior pole. The receptor was isolated from a man aged 40-49 years with primary liver carcinoma and hepatitis B virus infection. The sequence is built from TRBV6-6 and TRBJ2-7; TRBD2, as called in the table, went unchecked against the DNA. The CDR3 protein is CASSYSRADYEQHS.